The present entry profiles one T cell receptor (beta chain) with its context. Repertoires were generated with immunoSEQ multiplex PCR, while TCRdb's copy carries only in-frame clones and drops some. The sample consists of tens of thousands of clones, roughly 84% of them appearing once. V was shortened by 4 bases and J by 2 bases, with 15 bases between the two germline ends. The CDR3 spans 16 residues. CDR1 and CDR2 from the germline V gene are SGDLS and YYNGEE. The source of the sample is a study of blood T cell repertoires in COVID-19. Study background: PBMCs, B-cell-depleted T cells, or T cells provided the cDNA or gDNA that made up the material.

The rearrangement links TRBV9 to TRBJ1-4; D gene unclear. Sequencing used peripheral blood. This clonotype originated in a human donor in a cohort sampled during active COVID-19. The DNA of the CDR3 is TGTGCCAGCAGCACCAGAGCGTTGCCTACTAATGAAAAACTGTTTTTT. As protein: CASSTRALPTNEKLFF.